These 9 T cell receptor beta chains were all obtained from the same sample, sequenced in a study of T cells in Graves' hyperthyroidism and ophthalmopathy. Amplification of TCR beta CDR3 regions used RNA as the template. TCR CDR3 underwent first-round RT-PCR with the HTBI primer set. TCRdb itself ran the multiplex PCR reads through MiXCR, one entry per CDR3 protein. Here the sample spans roughly 93,000 distinct CDR3 sequences, around 50% being singletons. Sequences were obtained from blood. The receptors were gathered from a middle-aged woman with Graves' hyperthyroidism.

This clonotype has more than one count but fewer than ten. The V call is TRBV7-9, the J call TRBJ2-3, with 7 nucleotides matching TRBD1. The CDR3 extends over 15 amino acids. CDR1 is SEHNR, CDR2 FQNEAQ, per germline (reference sequence). V lost 6 bases to trimming and J lost 2 bases; unmatched junction nucleotides: 8. The CDR3 loop reads CASSDTGVITDTQYF. CDR3 nucleotides: TGTGCCAGCAGTGATACAGGGGTTATCACAGATACGCAGTATTTT.

The sample holds one count of this clonotype. V and J are TRBV7-9 and TRBJ2-5; TRBD1 matches at 7 bases. Germline V gene lookup returns CDR1 SEHNR and CDR2 FQNEAQ (reference sequence). Unmatched junction bases numbered 11, after V lost 5 bases and J lost 5 bases. This CDR3 is built from 15 residues. The CDR3 DNA follows: TGTGCCAGCAGCCCAGATCTGACAGGGTGGGAGACCCAGTACTTC. It yields the protein CASSPDLTGWETQYF.

The chain couples TRBV7-9 to TRBJ1-2, with 7 bases aligning to TRBD1. The J segment lost 8 bases and the V segment lost 5 bases, leaving 5 bases of the junction unmatched. The CDR3 totals 12 residues. Germline V gene data show CDR1 as SEHNR and CDR2 as FQNEAQ (reference sequence). This CDR3 is CASSTGTDGYTF. The CDR3 DNA reads as TGTGCCAGCAGCACCGGGACAGACGGCTACACCTTC.

As concerns this clonotype: The CDR3 end shows no conserved phenylalanine or tryptophan, and so a read error is likely. The chain is built from TRBV7-9 and TRBJ2-7; the match to TRBD1 covers 8 bases. In germline, CDR1 is SEHNR, CDR2 FQNEAQ (reference sequence). CDR3 length equals 13 residues. The CDR3 DNA sequence: TGCGCCAGCAGTCGAGACAGGGGCGGCGAGCAGTACCTC. Translating it yields CASSRDRGGEQYL.

Ten or more counts support this clonotype. The rearrangement uses TRBV5-1 and TRBJ2-7; D might be TRBD1 (7 bases). This CDR3 is 15 amino acids long. Germline CDR1 reads SGHRS; CDR2 reads YFSETQ. V dropped 5 bases and J dropped 2 bases, with 17 bases sitting between them. This CDR3 reads CASSFSAGQPYEQYF. CDR3 DNA: TGCGCCAGCAGTTTTAGCGCGGGACAGCCCTACGAGCAGTACTTC. Combining the CDR3 with reference TRBV5-1 and TRBJ2-7 gives the whole variable domain KAGVTQTPRYLIKTRGQQVTLSCSPISGHRSVSWYQQTPGQGLQFLFEYFSETQRNKGNFPGRFSGRQFSNSRSEMNVSTLELGDSALYLCASSFSAGQPYEQYFGPGTRLTVT.

This clonotype was seen a few times. The rearrangement joins TRBV29-1 to TRBJ2-5, with D possibly TRBD2 on 6 matching bases. The V gene's germline CDR1 is SQVTM and CDR2 ANQGSEA. Trimming stripped 8 bases from V and 4 bases from J, with 26 bases between. The CDR3 sequence is 16 residues long. CDR3 nucleotide sequence: TGCAGCAGTGAGTCGACTCGGGGGACGTGGTTAGAGACCCAGTACTTC. Protein: CSSESTRGTWLETQYF.

In nucleotides, the CDR3 is TGTGCCATCAGTGAATCAGGGGACGCCTACGAGCAGTACTTC. Its protein is CAISESGDAYEQYF. The rearrangement links TRBV10-3 to TRBJ2-7, with a tentative D call TRBD1 (6 bases). V lost 3 bases and J lost 2, with 11 bases in between. This CDR3 region has 14 residues. Germline CDR1 ENHRY, CDR2 SYGVKD.

Notes on this clonotype: One end of the junction does not line up with germline, which may come from a read error. The chain employs TRBV20-1 and TRBJ1-2; D possibly corresponds to TRBD1 (6 bases). The CDR3 spans 13 residues. The germline V gene encodes CDR1 DFQATT and CDR2 SNEGSKA (reference sequence). The chain's CDR3 is CSAHRASNYGHTF. For the CDR3, the DNA is TGTAGTGCCCACAGGGCCTCTAACTATGGCCACACCTTC.

The gene calls are TRBV20-1 and TRBJ1-1; 7 bases are shared with TRBD1. Per germline, CDR1 DFQATT and CDR2 SNEGSKA (reference sequence). Trimming took 6 bases from V and 5 from J; bases not matched to a gene: 6. The CDR3 is made up of 12 amino acids. Here the CDR3 DNA reads TGCAGTGCCCAGACAGGGAGGACTGAAGCTTTCTTT. It is translated as CSAQTGRTEAFF.